The 21 T cell receptor beta chains reported below all come from one sample, sequenced in a study of T cells in narcolepsy. Libraries were prepared by immunoSEQ multiplex PCR; TCRdb keeps only in-frame clonotypes and omits some of them. The sample records roughly 20,000 clones, 81% being singletons. Sequencing was performed on memory (CD45RA-) CD4+ T cells from blood. The receptor set was obtained from a human donor in good health.

This chain links TRBV6-6 with TRBJ2-7; D is uncertain. Germline values: CDR1 MNHNY, CDR2 SVGAGI (reference sequence). V lost 5 bases and J lost 2, with 10 bases in between. The CDR3 is made up of 13 amino acids. CDR3 protein: CASSPTPTYEQYF. CDR3 DNA: TGTGCCAGCAGTCCTACACCTACCTACGAGCAGTACTTC.

This chain links TRBV30 with TRBJ1-4; D is unresolved. The CDR3 length is 14 residues. Germline CDR1 is GTSNPN and CDR2 is SVGIG (reference sequence). Trimming cost V 2 bases and J 0 bases, with 7 bases left between them. CDR3 region: CAWSWLATNEKLFF. The CDR3 DNA reads as TGTGCCTGGAGTTGGCTAGCAACTAATGAAAAACTGTTTTTT.

This chain joins TRBV11-3 and TRBJ2-1, with 11 bases matching TRBD2. Germline CDR1 and CDR2: SGHNT and YENEEA. The length of the CDR3 is 15 residues. V trimming: 4 bases; J trimming: 10 bases; junction bases outside the gene matches: 9. In DNA form, the CDR3 reads TGTGCCAGCAGCTCTTTTAGCGGGGGGGCGGTGGAGCAGTTCTTC. Translated, it gives CASSSFSGGAVEQFF.

V usage is TRBV4-1 and J usage is TRBJ2-3; maybe TRBD1 (7 bases). Germline CDR1 reads MGHRA; CDR2 reads YSYEKL. The CDR3 consists of 14 residues. Trimming took off 4 bases at V and 4 bases at J, with 12 bases between the two ends. The CDR3 loop is CASSPEGAADTQYF. The CDR3 bases are TGCGCCAGCAGCCCGGAGGGGGCTGCAGATACGCAGTATTTT.

This chain uses TRBV2 with TRBJ1-3; no reliable D call. Germline lookup yields CDR1 SNHLY and CDR2 FYNNEI. This CDR3 is built from 16 residues. V lost 1 base and J 0 bases, leaving 10 bases between the germline ends. This CDR3 is CASSEGTPNSGNTIYF. In DNA form, the CDR3 reads TGTGCCAGCAGTGAAGGTACGCCGAACTCTGGAAACACCATATATTTT.

This chain uses TRBV7-2 with TRBJ2-7; D perhaps matches TRBD1 (5 bases). Germline CDR1 and CDR2: SGHTA and FQGNSA. V dropped 1 base and J dropped 2 bases, with 9 bases sitting between them. The CDR3 loop spans 14 amino acids. The CDR3: CASSLGVGAYEQYF. The CDR3 bases are TGTGCCAGCAGCTTAGGAGTAGGGGCCTACGAGCAGTACTTC.

This clone has only one observation. This chain uses TRBV10-3 with TRBJ1-3; possibly TRBD1 for D (5 bases). This CDR3 region has 15 residues. Germline loops: CDR1 ENHRY, CDR2 SYGVKD. The V end lost 2 bases, the J end lost 6 bases, and 14 bases lay between the germline ends. CDR3 nucleotide sequence: TGTGCCATCAGTGAGGGGGGAAGTCTAACAAACACCATATATTTT. Translating it yields CAISEGGSLTNTIYF.

The chain has TRBV28 and TRBJ1-2; 10 bases fit TRBD1. The CDR3 runs to 16 residues. With V trimmed by 6 bases and J by 4 bases, 11 bases remained unmatched. The germline V gene has CDR1 MDHEN and CDR2 SYDVKM. CDR3 nucleotides: TGTGCCAGCAGACGGAGGAGGACAGGGGGAGGCTATGGCTACACCTTC. Its translation: CASRRRRTGGGYGYTF.

The rearrangement links TRBV5-1 to TRBJ2-7; possibly TRBD1 for D (8 bases). CDR1 and CDR2 from the germline V gene are SGHRS and YFSETQ. V lost 4 bases and J lost 2, with 19 bases in between. The CDR3 sequence is 16 residues long. The CDR3 sequence is CASSGKTGGVTYEQYF. The CDR3 DNA sequence: TGCGCCAGCAGCGGGAAAACAGGGGGGGTTACCTACGAGCAGTACTTC.

This clone qualifies as medium-sized. The chain uses TRBV7-9 and TRBJ1-1, with no clear D. CDR3 length equals 12 residues. Germline lookup yields CDR1 SEHNR and CDR2 FQNEAQ (reference sequence). The V end was cut by 1 base, the J end by 8 bases, with 8 bases between. In nucleotides, the CDR3 is TGTGCCAGCAGCTTAGGCCCGGGGGAAGCTTTCTTT. Protein: CASSLGPGEAFF.

The chain recombines TRBV7-7 with TRBJ2-5; maybe TRBD2 (6 bases). The CDR3 covers 15 residues. Germline V CDR1 and CDR2: SSHAT, FNYEAQ (reference sequence). Trimming removed 0 bases from V and 4 bases from J, with 12 bases in between. CDR3 region: CASSLAGGAGETQYF. The CDR3 coding sequence is TGTGCCAGCAGCTTAGCCGGCGGAGCGGGAGAGACCCAGTACTTC.

The genes are TRBV5-6 and TRBJ1-2, with D possibly being TRBD1 (6 bases). CDR3 length: 16 amino acids. Germline V gives CDR1 SGHDT, CDR2 YYEEEE. Trimming cost V 5 bases and J 3 bases, with 20 bases left between them. The CDR3 sequence: CASSSQEARGYYGYTF. The CDR3 DNA reads TGTGCCAGCAGTTCGCAGGAGGCTAGGGGGTACTATGGCTACACCTTC.

J is TRBJ1-4 and V is TRBV7-2; D is unclear. Germline assignment: CDR1 SGHTA and CDR2 FQGNSA. The CDR3 length is 13 residues. V was trimmed by 4 bases and J by 8 bases, leaving 11 bases between them. CDR3 loop: CASSSSGREKLFF. CDR3 nucleotides: TGTGCCAGCAGCTCGTCCGGGAGGGAAAAACTGTTTTTT. Drawing the rest from reference TRBV7-2 and TRBJ1-4, the complete variable domain is GAGVSQSPSNKVTEKGKDVELRCDPISGHTALYWYRQSLGQGLEFLIYFQGNSAPDKSGLPSDRFSAERTGGSVSTLTIQRTQQEDSAVYLCASSSSGREKLFFGSGTQLSVL.

The chain is built from TRBV10-1 and TRBJ2-7; TRBD1 is a possible D gene (5 bases). Germline CDR1 and CDR2: WNHNN and SYGVQD (reference sequence). V lost 7 bases and J lost 5, with 18 bases in between. This CDR3 has 14 residues. CDR3 DNA sequence: TGCGCCAGCATACCTGCAGGGAAAACCCACGAGCAGTACTTC. It translates to CASIPAGKTHEQYF.

CDR3 bases: TGTGCCAGCAGCACCACCCTAGGGCGGGGGGCCAGTTCTGAGCAGTTCTTC. Translating it yields CASSTTLGRGASSEQFF. The J gene is TRBJ2-1, the V gene TRBV7-9; 8 bases are a match to TRBD2. The CDR3 runs 17 residues. CDR1 and CDR2 from the germline V gene are SEHNR and FQNEAQ (reference sequence). V dropped 5 bases and J dropped 9; count of bases not matched to a gene: 18.

The chain uses TRBV10-2 and TRBJ1-5, with 10 bases aligning to TRBD1. Germline loops: CDR1 WSHSY, CDR2 SAAADI. The CDR3 runs 15 residues. Trimming took 6 bases from V and 7 from J; bases not matched to a gene: 9. CDR3 nucleotides: TGCGCCAGCAGAGACGACAGGGGGCAGGTCCAGCCCCAGCATTTT. The encoded protein is CASRDDRGQVQPQHF.

This chain uses TRBV5-6 with TRBJ1-4; 8 nucleotides agree with TRBD1. After removal of 1 base from V and 5 bases from J, the junction contained 4 bases not matched to a gene. The CDR3 loop spans 15 amino acids. CDR1 SGHDT and CDR2 YYEEEE come from the germline V gene. The CDR3, as DNA: TGTGCCAGCAGCTTGTATGGACAGGGCAATGAAAAACTGTTTTTT. Translating gives CASSLYGQGNEKLFF.

There are a few counts of this clone. The V and J genes are TRBV5-6 and TRBJ2-7, with a possible D match to TRBD2 (7 bases). V was trimmed by 6 bases and J by 4 bases, leaving 14 bases between them. This CDR3 is 13 amino acids long. CDR1 is SGHDT, CDR2 YYEEEE, per germline. The CDR3 DNA sequence: TGTGCCAGCACCCAACAGGGAGGGTACGAGCAGTACTTC. It is translated as CASTQQGGYEQYF.

By sample share, this clone is medium-sized. The chain uses TRBV7-9 and TRBJ1-1; D is ambiguous. CDR3 length: 14 amino acids. Trimming removed 5 bases at V and 1 base at J, with 11 bases between. Per germline, CDR1 SEHNR and CDR2 FQNEAQ (reference sequence). The CDR3 reads CASSQKTSNTEAFF. The CDR3 coding sequence is TGTGCCAGCAGCCAAAAGACTTCGAACACTGAAGCTTTCTTT.

The rearrangement links TRBV15 to TRBJ2-1, with D tentatively TRBD1 (5 bases). CDR3 length: 15 residues. V was pared by 0 bases and J by 4 bases, with 10 bases between. The germline V gene has CDR1 LNHNV and CDR2 YYDKDF (reference sequence). The CDR3 DNA reads TGTGCCACCAGCAGAGATCTGACAGTATACAATGAGCAGTTCTTC. Its translation is CATSRDLTVYNEQFF.

This clone appeared a few times. The V call is TRBV7-3, the J call TRBJ2-6; D uncertain. Trimming took off 2 bases at V and 0 bases at J, with 11 bases between the two ends. CDR1 is SGHTA and CDR2 is FQGTGA in the germline V gene. This CDR3 region has 17 residues. CDR3 protein: CASSLGVTRSGANVLTF. CDR3 in DNA: TGTGCCAGCAGCTTAGGAGTTACCCGCTCTGGGGCCAACGTCCTGACTTTC.